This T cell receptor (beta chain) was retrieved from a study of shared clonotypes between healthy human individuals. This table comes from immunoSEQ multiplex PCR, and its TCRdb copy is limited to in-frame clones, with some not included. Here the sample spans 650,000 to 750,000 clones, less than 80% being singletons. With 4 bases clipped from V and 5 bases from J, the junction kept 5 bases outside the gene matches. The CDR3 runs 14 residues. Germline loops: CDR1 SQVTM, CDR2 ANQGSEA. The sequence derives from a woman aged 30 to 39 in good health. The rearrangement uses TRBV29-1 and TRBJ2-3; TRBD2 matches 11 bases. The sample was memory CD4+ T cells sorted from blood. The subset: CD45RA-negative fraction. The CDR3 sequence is CSVGAGTSGDTQYF. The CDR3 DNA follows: TGCAGCGTTGGGGCCGGGACTAGCGGAGATACGCAGTATTTT.